There are many counts of the clone carrying this T cell receptor (beta chain). Its antigen is not known. RNA transcripts provided the source from which TCR beta CDR3 regions were amplified. HTBI primers were used for first-round RT-PCR of the TCR CDR3. TCRdb re-called the multiplex PCR reads through MiXCR, storing one row per CDR3 protein. The sample consists of approximately 740,000 distinct CDR3 sequences, about 14% of them appearing once. These data come from a study of T cells in Graves' hyperthyroidism and ophthalmopathy. In the study overall: Staff took peripheral blood when the initial diagnosis was made, before any treatment began.

Overall study findings and caveats: The majority of expanded thyroid clonotypes above 0.001 also appeared in blood.

The clonotype comes from a woman younger than 35 with Graves' hyperthyroidism. Material for sequencing was blood.

CDR3 nucleotide sequence: TGTGCCAGCAGCACCGAGGACAGGGTGTGGCAAGAGACCCAGTACTTC. This translates into CASSTEDRVWQETQYF. The chain carries TRBV7-9 and TRBJ2-5, with TRBD1 matching 8 bases. Germline lookup yields CDR1 SEHNR and CDR2 FQNEAQ (reference sequence). The CDR3 has 16 residues. V shed 5 bases, J shed 2 bases, and the junction held 10 bases outside the gene matches.